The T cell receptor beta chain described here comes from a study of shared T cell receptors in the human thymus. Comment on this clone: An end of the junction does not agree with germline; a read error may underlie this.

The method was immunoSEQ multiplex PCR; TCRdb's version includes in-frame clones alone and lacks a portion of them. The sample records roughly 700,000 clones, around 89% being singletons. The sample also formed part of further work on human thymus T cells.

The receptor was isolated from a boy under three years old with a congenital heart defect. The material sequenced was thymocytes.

CDR3 bases: TGTGCCAGCACCTTAAGGCTAGCGTCTCCAGGCCGTGATCGCTACGAGCAGTACTTC. This codes for CASTLRLASPGRDRYEQYF. V usage is TRBV7-2 and J usage is TRBJ2-7, with D perhaps TRBD2 (6 bases). CDR1 and CDR2 (germline): SGHTA, FQGNSA. The CDR3 has 19 residues.